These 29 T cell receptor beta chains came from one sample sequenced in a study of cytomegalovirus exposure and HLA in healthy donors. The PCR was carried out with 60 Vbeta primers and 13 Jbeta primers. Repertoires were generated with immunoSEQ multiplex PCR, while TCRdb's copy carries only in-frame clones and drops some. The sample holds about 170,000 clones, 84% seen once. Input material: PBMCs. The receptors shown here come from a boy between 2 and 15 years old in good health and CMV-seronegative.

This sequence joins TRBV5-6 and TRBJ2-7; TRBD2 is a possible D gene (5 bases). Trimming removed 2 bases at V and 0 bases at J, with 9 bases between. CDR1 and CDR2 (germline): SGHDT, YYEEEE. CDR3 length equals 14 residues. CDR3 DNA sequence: TGTGCCAGCAGCTTCGGACTCCTCTCCTACGAGCAGTACTTC. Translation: CASSFGLLSYEQYF.

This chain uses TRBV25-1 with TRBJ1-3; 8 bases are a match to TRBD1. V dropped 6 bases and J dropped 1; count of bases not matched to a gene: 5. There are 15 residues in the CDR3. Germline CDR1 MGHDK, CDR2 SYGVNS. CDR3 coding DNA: TGTGCCAGCAGCCCCCGACAGGGGTCTGGAAACACCATATATTTT. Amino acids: CASSPRQGSGNTIYF. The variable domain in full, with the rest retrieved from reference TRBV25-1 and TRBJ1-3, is EADIYQTPRYLVIGTGKKITLECSQTMGHDKMYWYQQDPGMELHLIHYSYGVNSTEKGDLSSESTVSRIRTEHFPLTLESARPSHTSQYLCASSPRQGSGNTIYFGEGSWLTVV.

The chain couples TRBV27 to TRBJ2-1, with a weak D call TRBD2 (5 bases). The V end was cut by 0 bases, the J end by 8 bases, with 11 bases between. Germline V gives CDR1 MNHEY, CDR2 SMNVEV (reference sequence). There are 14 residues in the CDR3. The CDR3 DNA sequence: TGTGCCAGCAGTTTATCTACGGGGTTACATGAGCAGTTCTTC. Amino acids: CASSLSTGLHEQFF.

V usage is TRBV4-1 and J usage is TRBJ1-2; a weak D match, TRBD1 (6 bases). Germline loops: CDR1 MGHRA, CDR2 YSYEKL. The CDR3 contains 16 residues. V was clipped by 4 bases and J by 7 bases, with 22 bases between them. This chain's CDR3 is CASSPGWGGGLSGYTF. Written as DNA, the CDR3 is TGCGCCAGCAGCCCAGGTTGGGGCGGGGGCTTAAGTGGCTACACCTTC.

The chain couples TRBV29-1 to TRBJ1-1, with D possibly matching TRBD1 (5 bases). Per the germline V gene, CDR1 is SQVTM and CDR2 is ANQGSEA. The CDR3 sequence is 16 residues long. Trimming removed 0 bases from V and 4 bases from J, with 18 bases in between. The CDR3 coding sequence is TGCAGCGTTGAAGATCTTCAACGCAGGGTAGGCACTGAAGCTTTCTTT. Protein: CSVEDLQRRVGTEAFF.

The CDR3, as DNA: TGTGCCAGCAGCCTGGGGGGACTAGCGGGACGCACAGATACGCAGTATTTT. This sequence encodes CASSLGGLAGRTDTQYF. The genes are TRBV7-2 and TRBJ2-3, with 13 bases identical to TRBD2. CDR1 and CDR2 (germline): SGHTA, FQGNSA. The CDR3 has 17 amino acids. Germline trimming cut 5 bases from V and 1 base from J; bases unmatched to any gene: 6.

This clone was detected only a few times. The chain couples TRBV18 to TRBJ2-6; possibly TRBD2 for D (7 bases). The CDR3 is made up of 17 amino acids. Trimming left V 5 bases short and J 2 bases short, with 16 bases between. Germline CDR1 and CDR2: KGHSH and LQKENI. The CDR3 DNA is TGTGCCAGCTCAATCTTTGGGGGGGCGACTGGGGCCAACGTCCTGACTTTC. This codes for CASSIFGGATGANVLTF.

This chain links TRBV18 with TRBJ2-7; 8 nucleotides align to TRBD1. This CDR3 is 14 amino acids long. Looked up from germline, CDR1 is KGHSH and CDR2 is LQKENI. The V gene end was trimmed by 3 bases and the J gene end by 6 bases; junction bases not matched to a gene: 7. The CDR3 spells CASSPTGDDGEQYF. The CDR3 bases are TGTGCCAGCTCACCGACAGGGGACGACGGCGAGCAGTACTTC.

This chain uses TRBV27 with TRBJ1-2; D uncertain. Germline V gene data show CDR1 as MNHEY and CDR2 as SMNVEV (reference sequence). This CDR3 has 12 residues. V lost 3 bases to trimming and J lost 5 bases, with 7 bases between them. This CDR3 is CASSFNGYGYTF. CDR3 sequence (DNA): TGTGCCAGCAGTTTTAACGGTTATGGCTACACCTTC.

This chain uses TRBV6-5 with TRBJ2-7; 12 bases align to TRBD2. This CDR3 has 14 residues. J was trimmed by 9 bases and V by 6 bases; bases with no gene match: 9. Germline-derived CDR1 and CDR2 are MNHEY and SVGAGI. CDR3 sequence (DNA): TGTGCCAGCAGGCCGACGGGACTAGCGGGTGTGCAGTACTTC. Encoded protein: CASRPTGLAGVQYF.

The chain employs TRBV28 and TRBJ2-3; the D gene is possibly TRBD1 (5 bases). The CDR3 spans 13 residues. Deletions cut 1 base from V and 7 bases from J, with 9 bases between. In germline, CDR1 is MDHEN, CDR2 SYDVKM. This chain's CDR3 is CASSLSRANTQYF. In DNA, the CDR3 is TGTGCCAGCAGTTTATCCAGGGCAAATACGCAGTATTTT.

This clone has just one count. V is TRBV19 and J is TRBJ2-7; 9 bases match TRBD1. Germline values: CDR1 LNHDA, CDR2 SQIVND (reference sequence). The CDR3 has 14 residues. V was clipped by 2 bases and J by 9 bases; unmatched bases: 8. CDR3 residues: CASSIPGQGSWQYF. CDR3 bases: TGTGCCAGTAGTATACCAGGACAGGGGTCCTGGCAGTACTTC.

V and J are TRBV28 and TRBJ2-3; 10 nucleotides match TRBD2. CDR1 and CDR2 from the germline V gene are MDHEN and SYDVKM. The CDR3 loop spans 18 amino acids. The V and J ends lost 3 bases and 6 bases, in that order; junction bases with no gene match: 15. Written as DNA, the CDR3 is TGTGCCAGCAGTTTCCCCGAGACTAGCGGGTATTCGTGGGATACGCAGTATTTT. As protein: CASSFPETSGYSWDTQYF.

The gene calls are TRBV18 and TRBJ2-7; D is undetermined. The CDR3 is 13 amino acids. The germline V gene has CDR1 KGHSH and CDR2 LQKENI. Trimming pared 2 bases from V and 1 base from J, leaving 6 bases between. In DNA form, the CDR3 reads TGTGCCAGCTCACCATCCGAGTCCTACGAGCAGTACTTC. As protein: CASSPSESYEQYF.

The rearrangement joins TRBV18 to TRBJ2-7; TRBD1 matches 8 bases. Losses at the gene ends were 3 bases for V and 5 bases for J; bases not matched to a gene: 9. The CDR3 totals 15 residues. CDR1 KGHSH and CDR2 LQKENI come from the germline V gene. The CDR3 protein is CASSPIRGREDEQYF. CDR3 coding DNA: TGTGCCAGCTCACCTATCAGGGGGCGCGAGGACGAGCAGTACTTC.

The CDR3 is CASSAGTGTGVTYEQYF. CDR3 in DNA: TGCGCCAGCAGCGCCGGGACCGGGACAGGGGTGACCTACGAGCAGTACTTC. V usage is TRBV5-1 and J usage is TRBJ2-7, with TRBD1 matching 10 bases. Trimming cost V 4 bases and J 2 bases; bases outside gene matches: 12. This CDR3 has 17 residues. Germline CDR1 is SGHRS and CDR2 is YFSETQ.

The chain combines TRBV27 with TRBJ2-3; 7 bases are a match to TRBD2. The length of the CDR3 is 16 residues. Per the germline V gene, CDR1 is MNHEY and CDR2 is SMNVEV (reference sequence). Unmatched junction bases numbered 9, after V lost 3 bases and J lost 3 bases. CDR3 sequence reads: CASSLGGLAVTDTQYF. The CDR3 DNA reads TGTGCCAGCAGTTTGGGGGGTCTAGCGGTAACAGATACGCAGTATTTT.

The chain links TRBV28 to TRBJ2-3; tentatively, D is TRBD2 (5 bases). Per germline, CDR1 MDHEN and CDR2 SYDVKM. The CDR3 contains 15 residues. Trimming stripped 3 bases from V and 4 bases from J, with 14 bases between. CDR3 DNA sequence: TGTGCCAGCAGTTTGAGGAGACTATCGTCAGATACGCAGTATTTT. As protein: CASSLRRLSSDTQYF.

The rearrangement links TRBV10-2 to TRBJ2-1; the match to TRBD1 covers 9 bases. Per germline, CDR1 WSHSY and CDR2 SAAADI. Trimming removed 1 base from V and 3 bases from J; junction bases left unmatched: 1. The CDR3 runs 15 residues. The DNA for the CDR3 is TGCGCCAGCAGTGAGTTGGGACAGGGCTACAATGAGCAGTTCTTC. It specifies CASSELGQGYNEQFF.

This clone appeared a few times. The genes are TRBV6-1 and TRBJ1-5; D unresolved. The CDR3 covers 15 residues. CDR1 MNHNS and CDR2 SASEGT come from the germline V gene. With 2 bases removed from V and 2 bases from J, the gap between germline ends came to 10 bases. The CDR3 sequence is CASSENLRGNQPQHF. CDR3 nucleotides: TGTGCCAGCAGTGAAAATTTGAGGGGCAATCAGCCCCAGCATTTT.

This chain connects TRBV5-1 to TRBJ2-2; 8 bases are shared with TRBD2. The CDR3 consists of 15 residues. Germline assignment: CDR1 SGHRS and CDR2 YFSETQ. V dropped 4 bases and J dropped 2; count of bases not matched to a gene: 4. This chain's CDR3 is CASSLAGLNTGELFF. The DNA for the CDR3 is TGCGCCAGCAGCCTAGCGGGCCTTAACACCGGGGAGCTGTTTTTT.

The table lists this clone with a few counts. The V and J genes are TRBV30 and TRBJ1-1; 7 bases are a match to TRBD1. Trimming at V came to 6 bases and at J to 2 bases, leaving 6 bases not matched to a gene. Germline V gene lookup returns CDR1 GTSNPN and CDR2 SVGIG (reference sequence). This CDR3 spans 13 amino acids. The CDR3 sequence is CACPGQANTEAFF. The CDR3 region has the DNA TGTGCCTGCCCTGGACAGGCAAACACTGAAGCTTTCTTT.

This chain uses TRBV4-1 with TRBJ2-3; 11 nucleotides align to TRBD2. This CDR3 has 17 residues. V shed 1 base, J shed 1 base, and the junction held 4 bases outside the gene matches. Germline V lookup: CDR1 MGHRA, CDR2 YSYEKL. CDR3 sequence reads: CASSQVGGLAGTDTQYF. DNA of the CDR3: TGCGCCAGCAGCCAAGTTGGGGGACTAGCGGGCACAGATACGCAGTATTTT.

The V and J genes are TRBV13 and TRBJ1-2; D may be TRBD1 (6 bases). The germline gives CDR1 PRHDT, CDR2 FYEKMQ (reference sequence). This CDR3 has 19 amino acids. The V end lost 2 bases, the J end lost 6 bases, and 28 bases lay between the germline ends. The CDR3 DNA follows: TGTGCCAGCAGCTTAAGCGAAACAGGGTTTGGGTTTGGTTCAAATGGCTACACCTTC. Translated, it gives CASSLSETGFGFGSNGYTF.

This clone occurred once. CDR3 sequence reads: CASSVVKGQGIANYGYTF. CDR3 in DNA: TGTGCCAGCAGCGTAGTGAAGGGACAGGGAATTGCTAACTATGGCTACACCTTC. The rearrangement uses TRBV9 and TRBJ1-2, with 9 bases aligning to TRBD1. Trimming at V came to 0 bases and at J to 0 bases, leaving 9 bases not matched to a gene. This CDR3 comprises 18 residues. The germline V gene encodes CDR1 SGDLS and CDR2 YYNGEE.

The CDR3 DNA reads as TGTGCCAGCGTACCCTCGGGACTAGCGGGAGCGGATACGCAGTATTTT. Translated: CASVPSGLAGADTQYF. This rearrangement joins TRBV12-1 to TRBJ2-3; the table assigns TRBD2, which was not confirmed against the DNA. TRBV12-1 is marked as a pseudogene. The CDR3 consists of 16 residues.

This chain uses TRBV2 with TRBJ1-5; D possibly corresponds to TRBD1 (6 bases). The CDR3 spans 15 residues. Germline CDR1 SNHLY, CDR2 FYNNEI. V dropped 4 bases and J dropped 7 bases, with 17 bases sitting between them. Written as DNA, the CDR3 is TGTGCCAGCAGTGGGGAGGGCTCAGGGGACCAGCCCCAGCATTTT. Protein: CASSGEGSGDQPQHF.

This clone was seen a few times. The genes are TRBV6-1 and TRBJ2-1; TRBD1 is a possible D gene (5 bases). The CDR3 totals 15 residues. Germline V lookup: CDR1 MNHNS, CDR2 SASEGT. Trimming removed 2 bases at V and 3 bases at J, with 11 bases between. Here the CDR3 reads CASSEQQDGYNEQFF. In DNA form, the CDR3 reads TGTGCCAGCAGTGAACAACAGGACGGCTACAATGAGCAGTTCTTC.

The CDR3 loop is CASRPTGVGNQPQHF. Written as DNA, the CDR3 is TGTGCCAGCAGGCCAACAGGGGTGGGCAATCAGCCCCAGCATTTT. V and J are TRBV6-5 and TRBJ1-5, with TRBD1 matching 7 bases. CDR1 MNHEY and CDR2 SVGAGI come from the germline V gene. The CDR3 has 15 amino acids. The junction had 7 bases not matched to a gene; V was cut back by 6 bases and J by 2 bases.